Presented here are 18 T cell receptor beta chains from one specimen sequenced in a study of blood T cell repertoires in COVID-19. Sequencing used immunoSEQ multiplex PCR; TCRdb keeps in-frame clones, though not all of them. The sample includes 130,000 or so clones, about four fifths seen only once; the top ten take 3.5% to 5.5%. Sequencing input: peripheral blood. Every receptor here comes from a woman in her 70s with acute or convalescent COVID-19.

This chain uses TRBV2 with TRBJ2-5, with D maybe TRBD2 (6 bases). In germline, CDR1 is SNHLY, CDR2 FYNNEI. V was trimmed by 11 bases and J by 0 bases, leaving 13 bases between them. The CDR3 is 13 amino acids. CDR3 amino acids: CAGRPSDQETQYF. The CDR3 DNA reads as TGTGCCGGGCGACCTAGCGACCAAGAGACCCAGTACTTC.

The chain carries TRBV9 and TRBJ2-5; the D gene is possibly TRBD2 (7 bases). This CDR3 spans 14 amino acids. The ends were cut back, 4 bases at V and 4 bases at J, with 14 bases in the middle. Germline values: CDR1 SGDLS, CDR2 YYNGEE. CDR3 protein: CASSYGGHGETQYF. CDR3 DNA: TGTGCCAGCAGCTACGGGGGGCACGGAGAGACCCAGTACTTC.

The chain links TRBV19 to TRBJ1-2, with TRBD1 matching over 8 bases. This CDR3 contains 15 residues. In germline, CDR1 is LNHDA, CDR2 SQIVND (reference sequence). The trim removed 6 bases at V and 3 bases at J, leaving 9 bases unmatched. CDR3 bases: TGTGCCAGTAGCGACGGACAGGGAGGCCACTATGGCTACACCTTC. Translating it yields CASSDGQGGHYGYTF.

The rearrangement links TRBV12-3 or TRBV12-4 to TRBJ1-1; D may be TRBD1 (6 bases). Trimming stripped 8 bases from V and 3 bases from J, with 13 bases between. The CDR3 totals 13 residues. The CDR3 is CASAYREYTEAFF. The CDR3 DNA is TGTGCCAGCGCGTACAGGGAATACACTGAAGCTTTCTTT.

The rearrangement links TRBV7-8 to TRBJ2-5; 11 bases agree with TRBD1. The CDR3 has 17 amino acids. CDR1 is SGHVS and CDR2 is FQNEAQ in the germline V gene. V trimming: 1 base; J trimming: 5 bases; junction bases outside the gene matches: 9. CDR3 residues: CASSLDAWTGGWETQYF. CDR3 DNA sequence: TGTGCCAGCAGCTTAGATGCCTGGACAGGGGGCTGGGAGACCCAGTACTTC.

V and J are TRBV9 and TRBJ1-2, with D tentatively TRBD1 (6 bases). The germline CDR1 and CDR2 sequences are SGDLS and YYNGEE. Trimming cost V 0 bases and J 0 bases, with 9 bases left between them. This CDR3 is built from 15 residues. Here the CDR3 reads CASSVGGQTNYGYTF. Written as DNA, the CDR3 is TGTGCCAGCAGCGTAGGAGGACAGACTAACTATGGCTACACCTTC.

This clone occurred once. This chain links TRBV6-5 with TRBJ1-1; D unclear. V lost 2 bases, J lost 1 base, and 8 bases lay in between. Germline lookup yields CDR1 MNHEY and CDR2 SVGAGI. The CDR3 has 14 amino acids. The CDR3 sequence is CASSYGRANTEAFF. The CDR3 DNA reads TGTGCCAGCAGTTACGGGCGGGCGAACACTGAAGCTTTCTTT.

The gene calls are TRBV19 and TRBJ2-2; 9 nucleotides line up with TRBD1. Trimming cost V 7 bases and J 5 bases; bases outside gene matches: 5. The germline V gene has CDR1 LNHDA and CDR2 SQIVND (reference sequence). The CDR3 extends over 14 amino acids. CDR3 in DNA: TGTGCCAGTACCTCGACAGGGGGGACCGGGGAGCTGTTTTTT. Translation gives CASTSTGGTGELFF.

The chain is built from TRBV7-2 and TRBJ2-5, with a weak D call TRBD2 (6 bases). Trimming removed 3 bases from V and 8 bases from J, with 10 bases in between. Germline V gives CDR1 SGHTA, CDR2 FQGNSA. The CDR3 runs 12 residues. The CDR3 loop is CASSFLGGTQYF. The CDR3, as DNA: TGTGCCAGCAGCTTTCTGGGAGGAACCCAGTACTTC.

The V gene is TRBV6-2 or TRBV6-3, the J gene TRBJ2-2; TRBD1 matches at 9 bases. CDR3 length: 16 residues. Germline CDR1 and CDR2: MNHEY and SVGEGT. V dropped 2 bases and J dropped 2; count of bases not matched to a gene: 3. The CDR3 DNA reads as TGTGCCAGCAGTTACGTGGGACAGGGAAACACCGGGGAGCTGTTTTTT. It yields the protein CASSYVGQGNTGELFF.

The V gene is TRBV18, the J gene TRBJ2-2; no definite D call. CDR1 is KGHSH, CDR2 LQKENI, per germline. Trimming removed 6 bases at V and 6 bases at J, with 5 bases between. The CDR3 has 11 residues. The CDR3, as DNA: TGTGCCAGCTCCGTTGCCGGGGAGCTGTTTTTT. Its protein product is CASSVAGELFF.

The V call is TRBV30, the J call TRBJ2-3; perhaps TRBD1 as D (5 bases). Germline V lookup: CDR1 GTSNPN, CDR2 SVGIG (reference sequence). Trimming shortened V by 4 bases and J by 3 bases, and 11 bases separated the two germline ends. The CDR3 extends over 13 amino acids. The CDR3, as DNA: TGTGCCTGGATCCCCGACAGTACAGATACGCAGTATTTT. It encodes CAWIPDSTDTQYF.

The rearrangement joins TRBV4-1 to TRBJ2-1, with D hard to call. This CDR3 contains 13 residues. Germline CDR1 MGHRA, CDR2 YSYEKL. V shed 1 base and J shed 10 bases, with 11 bases lying between them. CDR3: CASSQVGASEQFF. The CDR3 DNA reads as TGCGCCAGCAGCCAAGTCGGAGCATCCGAGCAGTTCTTC.

The chain is built from TRBV18 and TRBJ2-2, with TRBD2 matching 8 bases. Germline lookup yields CDR1 KGHSH and CDR2 LQKENI. The CDR3 covers 15 residues. The ends lost 2 bases at V and 3 bases at J; junction bases unmatched: 2. CDR3 nucleotide sequence: TGTGCCAGCTCACCAAGGCGGGGGGACACCGGGGAGCTGTTTTTT. It yields the protein CASSPRRGDTGELFF.

The CDR3 region has the DNA TGTGCCAGCAGCTTAGCTGGGGGCGATGGCTACACCTTC. It encodes CASSLAGGDGYTF. The chain links TRBV7-8 to TRBJ1-2, with D maybe TRBD1 (6 bases). This CDR3 region has 13 residues. Germline V gene sequence: CDR1 SGHVS, CDR2 FQNEAQ. Trimming pared 0 bases from V and 6 bases from J, leaving 8 bases between.

The CDR3 spells CASSQDLGWQPQHF. CDR3 DNA: TGTGCCAGCAGCCAAGATCTGGGCTGGCAGCCCCAGCATTTT. V and J are TRBV3-1 (or the pseudogene TRBV3-2) and TRBJ1-5, with D unresolved. The germline CDR1 and CDR2 sequences are LGHDT and YNNKEL (reference sequence). This CDR3 spans 14 amino acids. Trimming took 0 bases from V and 7 from J, leaving 10 bases between them.

This chain links TRBV10-1 with TRBJ1-5, with D possibly being TRBD1 (5 bases). V dropped 0 bases and J dropped 6 bases, with 9 bases sitting between them. This CDR3 contains 14 residues. Germline V gene lookup returns CDR1 WNHNN and CDR2 SYGVQD (reference sequence). The CDR3 protein is CASSESAGFQPQHF. CDR3 in DNA: TGCGCCAGCAGTGAGTCGGCAGGGTTTCAGCCCCAGCATTTT.

The V gene is TRBV9, the J gene TRBJ2-1, with TRBD2 matching 14 bases. The trim removed 4 bases at V and 10 bases at J, leaving 7 bases unmatched. The CDR3 is 15 residues long. CDR1 is SGDLS and CDR2 is YYNGEE in the germline V gene. CDR3 coding DNA: TGTGCCAGCAGCCCAGGACTAGCGGGGGGCGGGGAGCAGTTCTTC. It yields the protein CASSPGLAGGGEQFF. The complete variable domain, with remaining parts taken from reference TRBV9 and TRBJ2-1, reads DSGVTQTPKHLITATGQRVTLRCSPRSGDLSVYWYQQSLDQGLQFLIQYYNGEERAKGNILERFSAQQFPDLHSELNLSSLELGDSALYFCASSPGLAGGGEQFFGPGTRLTVL.